The present T cell receptor (beta chain) was sequenced within a study of T cells in Graves' hyperthyroidism and ophthalmopathy. Study-level background: Peripheral blood samples were taken at initial diagnosis, prior to any treatment.

Amplification yielded TCR beta CDR3 regions, with RNA transcripts as the source. Primed by the HTBI set, a first-round RT-PCR was run on the TCR CDR3. TCRdb processed the multiplex PCR reads anew with MiXCR; each CDR3 protein has one entry. The data show some 510,000 distinct CDR3 sequences, around 20% seen once. Germline CDR1 GTSNPN, CDR2 SVGIG (reference sequence). Trimming stripped 0 bases from V and 5 bases from J, with 10 bases between. The CDR3 length is 13 residues. Many counts were recorded for this clonotype. Stable hyperthyroidism: no ophthalmopathy progression over 18 months of follow-up. Patients with uncontrolled infections, other autoimmune diseases, pregnancy or lactation were excluded.

The sequenced material came from blood. The chain recombines TRBV30 with TRBJ1-1; D ambiguous. This clonotype was sampled from a young man with Graves' hyperthyroidism. DNA of the CDR3: TGTGCCTGGAGTGTGGGAGGTGCAACTGAAGCTTTCTTT. It is translated as CAWSVGGATEAFF.